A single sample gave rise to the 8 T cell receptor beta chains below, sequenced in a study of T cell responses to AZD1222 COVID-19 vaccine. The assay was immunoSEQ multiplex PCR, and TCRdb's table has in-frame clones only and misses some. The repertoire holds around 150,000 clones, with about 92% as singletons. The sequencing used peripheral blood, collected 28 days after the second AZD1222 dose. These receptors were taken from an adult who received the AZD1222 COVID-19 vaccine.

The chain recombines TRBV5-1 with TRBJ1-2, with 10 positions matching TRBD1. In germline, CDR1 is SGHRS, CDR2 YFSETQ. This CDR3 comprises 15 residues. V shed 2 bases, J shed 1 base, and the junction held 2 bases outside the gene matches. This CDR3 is CASSFGTGDNYGYTF. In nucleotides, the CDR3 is TGCGCCAGCAGCTTCGGGACAGGGGATAACTATGGCTACACCTTC. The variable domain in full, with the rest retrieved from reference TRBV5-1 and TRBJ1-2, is KAGVTQTPRYLIKTRGQQVTLSCSPISGHRSVSWYQQTPGQGLQFLFEYFSETQRNKGNFPGRFSGRQFSNSRSEMNVSTLELGDSALYLCASSFGTGDNYGYTFGSGTRLTVV.

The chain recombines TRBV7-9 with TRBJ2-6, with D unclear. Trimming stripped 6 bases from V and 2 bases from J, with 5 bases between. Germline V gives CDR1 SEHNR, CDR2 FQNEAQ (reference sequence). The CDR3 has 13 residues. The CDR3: CASSQAGANVLTF. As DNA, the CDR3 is TGTGCCAGCAGTCAGGCTGGGGCCAACGTCCTGACTTTC.

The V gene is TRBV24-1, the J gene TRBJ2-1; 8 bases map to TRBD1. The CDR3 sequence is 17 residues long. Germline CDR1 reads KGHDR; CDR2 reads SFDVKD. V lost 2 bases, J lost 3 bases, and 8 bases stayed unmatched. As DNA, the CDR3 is TGTGCCACCAGTGATTCTTACTGGGGACAGGACTACAATGAGCAGTTCTTC. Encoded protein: CATSDSYWGQDYNEQFF.

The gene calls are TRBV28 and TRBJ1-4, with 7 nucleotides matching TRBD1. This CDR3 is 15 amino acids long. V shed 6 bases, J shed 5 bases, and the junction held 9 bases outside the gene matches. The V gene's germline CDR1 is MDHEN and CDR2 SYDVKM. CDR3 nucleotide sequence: TGTGCCAGCAGGTACTACAGGGGACAGAATGAAAAACTGTTTTTT. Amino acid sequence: CASRYYRGQNEKLFF.

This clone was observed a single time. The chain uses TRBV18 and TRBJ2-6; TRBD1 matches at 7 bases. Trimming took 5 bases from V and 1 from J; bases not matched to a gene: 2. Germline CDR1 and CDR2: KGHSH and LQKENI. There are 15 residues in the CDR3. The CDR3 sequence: CASSSTGSGANVLTF. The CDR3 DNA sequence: TGTGCCAGCTCATCGACAGGGTCTGGGGCCAACGTCCTGACTTTC.

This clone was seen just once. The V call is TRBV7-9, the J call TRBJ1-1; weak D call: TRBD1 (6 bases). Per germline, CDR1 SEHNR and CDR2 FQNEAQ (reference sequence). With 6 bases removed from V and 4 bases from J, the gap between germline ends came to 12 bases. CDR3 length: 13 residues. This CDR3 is CASSSTGPTEAFF. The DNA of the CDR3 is TGTGCCAGCAGTTCGACAGGTCCCACTGAAGCTTTCTTT. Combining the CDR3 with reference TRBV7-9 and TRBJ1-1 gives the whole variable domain DTGVSQNPRHKITKRGQNVTFRCDPISEHNRLYWYRQTLGQGPEFLTYFQNEAQLEKSRLLSDRFSAERPKGSFSTLEIQRTEQGDSAMYLCASSSTGPTEAFFGQGTRLTVV.

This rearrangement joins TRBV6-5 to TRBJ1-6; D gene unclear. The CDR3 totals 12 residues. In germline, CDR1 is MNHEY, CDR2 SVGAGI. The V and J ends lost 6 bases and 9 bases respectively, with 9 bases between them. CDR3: CASSQRGSPLHF. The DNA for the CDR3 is TGTGCCAGCAGCCAACGGGGTTCACCCCTCCACTTT.

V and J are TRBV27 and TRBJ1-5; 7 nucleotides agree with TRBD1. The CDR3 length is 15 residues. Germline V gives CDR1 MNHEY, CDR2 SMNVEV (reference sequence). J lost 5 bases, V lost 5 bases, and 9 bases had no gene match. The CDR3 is CASSRQGIPHQPQHF. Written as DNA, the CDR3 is TGTGCCAGCAGTCGACAGGGAATTCCCCATCAGCCCCAGCATTTT.